Here is one TCR beta chain with its context. Its antigen is unidentified. The V and J ends lost 6 bases and 0 bases respectively, with 11 bases between them. The CDR3 covers 14 residues. CDR1 and CDR2 (germline): SNHLY, FYNNEI. This entry belongs to a study of OX40 agonist ivuxolimab in advanced cancers. The overall study: People in dose escalation had one of these cancers: hepatocellular carcinoma, melanoma, renal cell or head and neck cancer. Study-level results: CD8+ T cells showed, on average, more clonal expansion than CD4+ cells.

Sequenced by immunoSEQ multiplex PCR; TCRdb stores in-frame clones only, minus some. Of some 66,000 clones in the sample, 88% were seen once. The chain uses TRBV2 and TRBJ1-2; D is possibly TRBD1 (6 bases). This receptor was obtained from an adult with an advanced solid tumor such as melanoma, head and neck, liver or kidney cancer. The source was CD4+ or CD8+ T cells sorted from blood, collected in a trial of the OX40 agonist ivuxolimab. CDR3: CASSAGTPNYGYTF. DNA of the CDR3: TGTGCCAGCAGCGCCGGGACACCTAACTATGGCTACACCTTC.